Following are 3 T cell receptor beta chains from one sample sequenced in a study of T-cell memory formation after mild COVID-19 listed by TCRdb under 2021. The receptor library was made with 5' RACE. The sequencer was an Illumina NovaSeq 6000. TCRdb cleaned the public reads at Q25 with fastp, built clones with MiXCR and kept in-frame beta chains. CDR3 protein duplicates are merged, each entry listing the most common genes and DNA. This sample is represented by 350,000 to 500,000 distinct CDR3 sequences; less than 25% of them were singletons. The ten largest account for about 12% of the sample. The sample comprised PBMCs or a T cell subset sorted from them (not recorded which). These receptors originate from an adult woman who had mild COVID-19 (a few samples of this study predate the infection). The sample titles of this study are shuffled in the database, so cell type and time point are left out; the donor was told from shared clones.

In this sample, this clonotype turned up a few times. The chain links TRBV30 to TRBJ1-1, with D possibly matching TRBD1 (5 bases). Germline CDR1 reads GTSNPN; CDR2 reads SVGIG (reference sequence). The CDR3 loop spans 11 amino acids. Trimming took 3 bases from V and 8 from J, leaving 10 bases between them. The chain's CDR3 is CAWRFRQEAFF. The CDR3 DNA sequence: TGTGCCTGGAGATTCCGACAGGAAGCTTTCTTT. The whole variable domain, filled in from reference TRBV30 and TRBJ1-1, reads SQTIHQWPATLVQPVGSPLSLECTVEGTSNPNLYWYRQAAGRGLQLLFYSVGIGQISSEVPQNLSASRPQDRQFILSSKKLLLSDSGFYLCAWRFRQEAFFGQGTRLTVV.

V usage is TRBV7-2 and J usage is TRBJ2-5; 8 bases fit TRBD2. V lost 5 bases to trimming and J lost 5 bases; unmatched junction nucleotides: 7. This CDR3 region has 14 residues. Germline assignment: CDR1 SGHTA and CDR2 FQGNSA. CDR3 nucleotides: TGTGCCAGCAGCCAGACAGCGGGAGAGGAGACCCAGTACTTC. Translating it yields CASSQTAGEETQYF.

The rearrangement uses TRBV20-1 and TRBJ2-7; the match to TRBD2 covers 9 bases. The germline V gene has CDR1 DFQATT and CDR2 SNEGSKA (reference sequence). The CDR3 is 13 residues long. Trimming cost V 6 bases and J 3 bases; bases outside gene matches: 6. CDR3 region: CSAATSGYYEQYF. The CDR3 DNA is TGCAGTGCAGCTACTAGCGGGTACTACGAGCAGTACTTC.